These 27 T cell receptor beta chains were all obtained from the same sample, sequenced in a study of blood T cell repertoires in COVID-19. Generated by immunoSEQ multiplex PCR, the TCRdb table keeps only in-frame clones and is missing some. The top ten clones hold less than 3.5% of a sample with 180,000 or so clones, about 88% of them seen once. The specimen was peripheral blood. The receptors come from a woman under 40 with active or convalescent COVID-19.

The rearrangement links TRBV28 to TRBJ1-2, with a possible D match to TRBD1 (6 bases). From germline, CDR1 is MDHEN and CDR2 SYDVKM. This CDR3 has 14 amino acids. V was trimmed by 1 base and J by 6 bases, leaving 12 bases between them. The CDR3 DNA follows: TGTGCCAGCAGTTTATTTCAGGGGAGAAATGGCTACACCTTC. Amino acids: CASSLFQGRNGYTF.

CDR3 coding DNA: TGTGCCAGTAGTATTTCCATAGGGGGACCGATGACTGAAGCTTTCTTT. Translated: CASSISIGGPMTEAFF. The chain is built from TRBV19 and TRBJ1-1; tentatively, D is TRBD1 (6 bases). Germline CDR1 is LNHDA and CDR2 is SQIVND (reference sequence). The CDR3 runs 16 residues. V dropped 3 bases and J dropped 5 bases, with 19 bases sitting between them.

The rearrangement links TRBV12-3 or TRBV12-4 to TRBJ1-1; D remains ambiguous. Deletions cut 6 bases from V and 1 base from J, with 3 bases between. The CDR3 totals 11 residues. CDR3 nucleotides: TGTGCCAGCAGCAAGAACACTGAAGCTTTCTTT. Its translation is CASSKNTEAFF.

The genes are TRBV30 and TRBJ1-1; 7 positions agree with TRBD1. From germline, CDR1 is GTSNPN and CDR2 SVGIG (reference sequence). CDR3 length equals 14 residues. The V segment lost 5 bases and the J segment 6 bases; nucleotides outside the gene matches: 12. This CDR3 is CAWGRGGQSPEAFF. The CDR3 DNA sequence: TGTGCCTGGGGGAGAGGGGGCCAGAGTCCTGAAGCTTTCTTT.

The chain is built from TRBV2 and TRBJ1-5; D gene unclear. V gave up 6 bases and J gave up 0 bases, with 6 bases separating them. Germline CDR1 SNHLY, CDR2 FYNNEI. The CDR3 has 13 residues. CDR3 region: CASSIGSNQPQHF. DNA for the CDR3: TGTGCCAGCAGCATCGGTAGCAATCAGCCCCAGCATTTT.

This clone is a singleton in its sample. The chain carries TRBV5-4 and TRBJ2-7; the D gene is possibly TRBD1 (6 bases). CDR3 length equals 13 residues. Germline V gives CDR1 SGHNT, CDR2 YYREEE (reference sequence). Deletions cut 4 bases from V and 3 bases from J, with 11 bases between. DNA of the CDR3: TGTGCCAGCAGCCTCCAGGGGAACTACGAGCAGTACTTC. Translation: CASSLQGNYEQYF.

V and J are TRBV24-1 and TRBJ2-3; D remains unclear. The CDR3 is made up of 14 amino acids. The germline CDR1 and CDR2 sequences are KGHDR and SFDVKD. Trimming removed 5 bases at V and 2 bases at J, with 10 bases between. The CDR3 coding sequence is TGTGCCACCAGTGTCGGCCAGGCCACAGATACGCAGTATTTT. This gives the protein CATSVGQATDTQYF.

The chain is built from TRBV7-6 and TRBJ2-1, with D possibly matching TRBD2 (6 bases). The CDR3 spans 13 residues. V dropped 3 bases and J dropped 9 bases, with 12 bases sitting between them. Germline loops: CDR1 SGHVS, CDR2 FNYEAQ. This CDR3 reads CASSFPAGSEQFF. The CDR3 DNA sequence: TGTGCCAGCAGCTTCCCGGCGGGGAGTGAGCAGTTCTTC. The entire variable domain, with the rest obtained from reference TRBV7-6 and TRBJ2-1, is as follows: GAGVSQSPRYKVTKRGQDVALRCDPISGHVSLYWYRQALGQGPEFLTYFNYEAQQDKSGLPNDRFSAERPEGSISTLTIQRTEQRDSAMYRCASSFPAGSEQFFGPGTRLTVL.

The V call is TRBV11-2, the J call TRBJ2-1, with 9 bases matching TRBD2. The CDR3 runs to 14 residues. The germline V gene encodes CDR1 SGHAT and CDR2 FQNNGV. With 7 bases clipped from V and 4 bases from J, the junction kept 5 bases outside the gene matches. The CDR3 DNA reads as TGTGCCAGCACCCTTAGCGGGAGTTACAATGAGCAGTTCTTC. Its translation is CASTLSGSYNEQFF.

The rearrangement links TRBV19 to TRBJ2-7; D is perhaps TRBD1 (6 bases). With 9 bases removed from V and 2 bases from J, the gap between germline ends came to 26 bases. From germline, CDR1 is LNHDA and CDR2 SQIVND (reference sequence). The CDR3 length is 17 residues. CDR3 in DNA: TGTGCCAGCCAGTACCGAGCCGGGACACTTTTTACCTACGAGCAGTACTTC. Its protein is CASQYRAGTLFTYEQYF.

The J gene is TRBJ1-4, the V gene TRBV2; 10 bases map to TRBD1. The germline V gene has CDR1 SNHLY and CDR2 FYNNEI. The trim removed 1 base at V and 8 bases at J, leaving 1 base unmatched. This CDR3 is built from 14 residues. CDR3 in DNA: TGTGCCAGCAGTGAAGGGACAGGGGGAGAAAAACTGTTTTTT. Translation gives CASSEGTGGEKLFF.

V and J are TRBV21-1 and TRBJ1-1. TRBV21-1 is noted as a pseudogene. This CDR3 contains 17 residues. The CDR3 DNA follows: TGTGCCAGCGATCTAGGGGAAGGGTGCGGGAGAGGCGCTGAAGCTTTCTTT. Translated, it gives CASDLGEGCGRGAEAFF.

V usage is TRBV19 and J usage is TRBJ1-1; a possible D gene is TRBD1 (5 bases). V was trimmed by 9 bases and J by 1 base, leaving 12 bases between them. Germline CDR1 reads LNHDA; CDR2 reads SQIVND (reference sequence). This CDR3 contains 13 residues. The CDR3 spells CASLREANTEAFF. DNA of the CDR3: TGTGCCAGCCTCAGGGAAGCGAACACTGAAGCTTTCTTT.

The gene calls are TRBV18 and TRBJ2-6, with 9 bases aligning to TRBD1. The V gene end was trimmed by 2 bases and the J gene end by 1 base; junction bases not matched to a gene: 9. This CDR3 has 19 residues. The germline CDR1 and CDR2 sequences are KGHSH and LQKENI. The CDR3 loop reads CASSPRRGDRASGANVLTF. The CDR3 DNA follows: TGTGCCAGCTCACCAAGGAGGGGGGACAGGGCATCTGGGGCCAACGTCCTGACTTTC.

The rearrangement uses TRBV5-1 and TRBJ2-3; TRBD1 matches at 7 bases. V dropped 2 bases and J dropped 2; count of bases not matched to a gene: 8. The CDR3 is 16 residues long. CDR1 is SGHRS and CDR2 is YFSETQ in the germline V gene. CDR3 in DNA: TGCGCCAGCAGCTTACACGCCGGGACAGACACAGATACGCAGTATTTT. Encoded protein: CASSLHAGTDTDTQYF.

The chain is built from TRBV2 and TRBJ1-4; D is undetermined. Trimming left V 2 bases short and J 5 bases short, with 15 bases between. CDR1 and CDR2 from the germline V gene are SNHLY and FYNNEI. The CDR3 loop spans 16 amino acids. The CDR3 is CASSETVAFGNEKLFF. The CDR3 DNA sequence: TGTGCCAGCAGTGAAACGGTAGCCTTTGGGAATGAAAAACTGTTTTTT.

This chain joins TRBV6-2 or TRBV6-3 and TRBJ1-1; D is unclear. Germline CDR1 and CDR2: MNHEY and SVGEGT. The CDR3 loop spans 15 amino acids. Trimming took off 0 bases at V and 0 bases at J, with 8 bases between the two ends. In nucleotides, the CDR3 is TGTGCCAGCAGTTACTCGGGCAGGATGAACACTGAAGCTTTCTTT. Protein: CASSYSGRMNTEAFF.

The chain joins TRBV28 to TRBJ2-1; the D is unclear. V dropped 6 bases and J dropped 4 bases, with 10 bases sitting between them. Germline assignment: CDR1 MDHEN and CDR2 SYDVKM. There are 13 residues in the CDR3. CDR3 in DNA: TGTGCCAGCAGCCACGACATGTACAATGAGCAGTTCTTC. This codes for CASSHDMYNEQFF.

The chain joins TRBV4-1 to TRBJ2-7; no clear D. Germline lookup yields CDR1 MGHRA and CDR2 YSYEKL. V was shortened by 0 bases and J by 0 bases, with 9 bases between the two germline ends. This CDR3 has 15 residues. The CDR3 sequence is CASSQELVSSYEQYF. CDR3 DNA: TGCGCCAGCAGCCAAGAACTCGTTAGCTCCTACGAGCAGTACTTC.

The chain combines TRBV7-2 with TRBJ2-3; 13 bases are shared with TRBD2. The CDR3 loop spans 15 amino acids. Germline V CDR1 and CDR2: SGHTA, FQGNSA. V gave up 3 bases and J gave up 3 bases; unmatched junction bases: 0. Here the CDR3 DNA reads TGTGCCAGCAGCTTGGGACTAGCGGGGACAGATACGCAGTATTTT. Encoded protein: CASSLGLAGTDTQYF.

The rearrangement joins TRBV7-2 to TRBJ2-3; 8 bases fit TRBD1. The CDR3 spans 17 residues. Germline trimming cut 4 bases from V and 0 bases from J; bases unmatched to any gene: 9. The germline V gene has CDR1 SGHTA and CDR2 FQGNSA. CDR3 sequence (DNA): TGTGCCAGCAGCTCAATGACGACAGGGGTGAGCACAGATACGCAGTATTTT. This encodes CASSSMTTGVSTDTQYF.

The chain recombines TRBV5-1 with TRBJ2-3, with 7 bases lining up with TRBD1. Per the germline V gene, CDR1 is SGHRS and CDR2 is YFSETQ. Trimming cost V 4 bases and J 0 bases; bases outside gene matches: 2. This CDR3 contains 14 residues. CDR3 sequence reads: CASSRDSSTDTQYF. CDR3 sequence (DNA): TGCGCCAGCAGCCGGGACAGTAGCACAGATACGCAGTATTTT. The entire variable domain, with the rest obtained from reference TRBV5-1 and TRBJ2-3, is as follows: KAGVTQTPRYLIKTRGQQVTLSCSPISGHRSVSWYQQTPGQGLQFLFEYFSETQRNKGNFPGRFSGRQFSNSRSEMNVSTLELGDSALYLCASSRDSSTDTQYFGPGTRLTVL.

This chain links TRBV10-3 with TRBJ2-5; TRBD1 matches at 10 bases. Germline values: CDR1 ENHRY, CDR2 SYGVKD. Germline trimming cut 10 bases from V and 4 bases from J; bases unmatched to any gene: 6. The CDR3 runs 13 residues. The CDR3: CATARDRGETQYF. CDR3 in DNA: TGTGCCACCGCCCGGGACAGGGGAGAGACCCAGTACTTC.

The rearrangement joins TRBV29-1 to TRBJ2-7; 10 bases agree with TRBD1. Looked up from germline, CDR1 is SQVTM and CDR2 is ANQGSEA. The CDR3 covers 12 residues. V shed 6 bases, J shed 4 bases, and the junction held 3 bases outside the gene matches. The DNA of the CDR3 is TGCAGCGTCGGACAGGGGGTTTACGAGCAGTACTTC. This codes for CSVGQGVYEQYF.

This clone was found a few times. This chain uses TRBV7-9 with TRBJ2-7; 10 positions match TRBD2. CDR3 length: 14 residues. V was clipped by 2 bases and J by 2 bases; unmatched bases: 0. The germline gives CDR1 SEHNR, CDR2 FQNEAQ (reference sequence). DNA of the CDR3: TGTGCCAGCAGCTTACTAGCGGGGGCCTACGAGCAGTACTTC. Encoded protein: CASSLLAGAYEQYF.

The rearrangement joins TRBV28 to TRBJ2-2, with 11 bases aligning to TRBD2. The length of the CDR3 is 14 residues. Germline CDR1 MDHEN, CDR2 SYDVKM. CDR3 DNA sequence: TGTGGCTCTGGGACTAGCGGAAACACCGGGGAGCTGTTTTTT. Protein product: CGSGTSGNTGELFF.

The chain links TRBV28 to TRBJ2-7; the D gene is possibly TRBD1 (5 bases). This CDR3 region has 14 residues. The germline V and J ends were trimmed by 6 bases and 0 bases, with 12 bases remaining between them. Per the germline V gene, CDR1 is MDHEN and CDR2 is SYDVKM. The CDR3 is CASSPLDTSYEQYF. The CDR3 DNA sequence: TGTGCCAGCAGCCCATTGGACACCTCCTACGAGCAGTACTTC.